The source of this T cell receptor beta chain is a study of blood T cell repertoires in COVID-19. Study information: From the United States, Italy and Spain came samples of acute and convalescent COVID-19. From T cells, B-cell-depleted T cells, or PBMCs came the material, which was cDNA or gDNA.

Trimming pared 4 bases from V and 2 bases from J, leaving 14 bases between. This CDR3 spans 15 amino acids. In germline, CDR1 is KGHSH, CDR2 LQKENI. Authors' data handling: Quantification of nucleated cells was approximated via reference gene primer amplification. This table comes from immunoSEQ multiplex PCR, and its TCRdb copy is limited to in-frame clones, with some not included. The DNA gave D and trimming, while V, J and clone size come from that table. The sample contains about 190,000 clones, around 87% of which appear only once. The V and J genes are TRBV18 and TRBJ1-1, with D tentatively TRBD1 (6 bases). This clonotype originated in a man aged 50 to 60 with acute or convalescent COVID-19. Sequencing was performed on peripheral blood. CDR3 bases: TGTGCCAGCTCACGCCAGGACAGACTAAACACTGAAGCTTTCTTT. The encoded protein is CASSRQDRLNTEAFF.